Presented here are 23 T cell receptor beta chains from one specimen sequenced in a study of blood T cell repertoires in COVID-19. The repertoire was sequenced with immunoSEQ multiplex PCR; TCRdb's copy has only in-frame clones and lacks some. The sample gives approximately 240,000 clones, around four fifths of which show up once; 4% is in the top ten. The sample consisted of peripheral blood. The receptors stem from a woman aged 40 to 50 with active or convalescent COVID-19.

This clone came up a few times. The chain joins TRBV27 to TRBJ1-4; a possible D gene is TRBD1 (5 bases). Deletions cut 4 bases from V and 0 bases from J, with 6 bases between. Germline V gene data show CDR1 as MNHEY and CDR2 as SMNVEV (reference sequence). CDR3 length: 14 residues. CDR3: CASSWTPTNEKLFF. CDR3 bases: TGTGCCAGCAGTTGGACACCAACTAATGAAAAACTGTTTTTT.

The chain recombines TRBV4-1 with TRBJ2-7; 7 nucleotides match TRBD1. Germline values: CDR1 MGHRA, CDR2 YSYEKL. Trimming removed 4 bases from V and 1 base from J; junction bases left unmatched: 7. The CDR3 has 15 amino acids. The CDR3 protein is CASSPQTGRSYEQYF. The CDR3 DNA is TGCGCCAGCAGCCCGCAGACAGGGCGATCCTACGAGCAGTACTTC.

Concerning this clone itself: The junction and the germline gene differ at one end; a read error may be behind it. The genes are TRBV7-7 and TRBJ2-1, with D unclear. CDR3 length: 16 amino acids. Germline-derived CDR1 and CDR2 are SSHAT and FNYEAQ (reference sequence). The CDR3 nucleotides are TGTGCTAGCAGCCCCGGCAGGCTCCTTGCCTACAATGAGCAGTTCTTC. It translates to CASSPGRLLAYNEQFF.

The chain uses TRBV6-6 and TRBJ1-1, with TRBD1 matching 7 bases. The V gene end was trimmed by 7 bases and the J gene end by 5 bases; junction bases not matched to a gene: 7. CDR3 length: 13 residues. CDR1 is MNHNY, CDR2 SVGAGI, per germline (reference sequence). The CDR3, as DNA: TGTGCCAGCACTGACAGGGCAGAAACTGAAGCTTTCTTT. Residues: CASTDRAETEAFF.

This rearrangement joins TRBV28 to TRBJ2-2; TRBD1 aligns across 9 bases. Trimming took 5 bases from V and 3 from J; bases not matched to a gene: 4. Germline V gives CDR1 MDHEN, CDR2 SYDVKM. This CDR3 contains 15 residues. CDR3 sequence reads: CASSRQGVHTGELFF. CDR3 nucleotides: TGTGCCAGCAGTAGACAGGGGGTACACACCGGGGAGCTGTTTTTT.

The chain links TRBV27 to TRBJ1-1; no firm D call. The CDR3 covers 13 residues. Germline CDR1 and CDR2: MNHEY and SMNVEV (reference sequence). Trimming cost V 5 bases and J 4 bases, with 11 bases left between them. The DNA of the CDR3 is TGTGCCAGCAGTCCACGGGAGCCCACTGAAGCTTTCTTT. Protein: CASSPREPTEAFF.

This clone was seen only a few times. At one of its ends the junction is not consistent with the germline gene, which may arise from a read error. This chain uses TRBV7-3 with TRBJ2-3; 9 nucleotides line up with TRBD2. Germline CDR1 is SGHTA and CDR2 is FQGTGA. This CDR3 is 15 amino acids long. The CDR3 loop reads CASSLFGTSIDTQYF. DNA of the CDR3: TGTGCCAGCAGCTTATTTGGGACTAGCATAGATACGCAGTATTTT.

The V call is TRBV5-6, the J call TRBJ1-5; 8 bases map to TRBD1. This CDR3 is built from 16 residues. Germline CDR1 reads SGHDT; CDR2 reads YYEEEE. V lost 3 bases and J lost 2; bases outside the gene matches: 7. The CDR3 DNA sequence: TGTGCCAGCAGCTGGTGGACAGGGAGCGGCAATCAGCCCCAGCATTTT. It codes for CASSWWTGSGNQPQHF.

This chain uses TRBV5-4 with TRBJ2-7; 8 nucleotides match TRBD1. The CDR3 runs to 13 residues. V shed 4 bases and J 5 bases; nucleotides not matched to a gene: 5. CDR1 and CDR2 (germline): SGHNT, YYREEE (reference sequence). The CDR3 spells CASSPGQAHEQYF. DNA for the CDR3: TGTGCCAGCAGCCCGGGACAGGCCCACGAGCAGTACTTC.

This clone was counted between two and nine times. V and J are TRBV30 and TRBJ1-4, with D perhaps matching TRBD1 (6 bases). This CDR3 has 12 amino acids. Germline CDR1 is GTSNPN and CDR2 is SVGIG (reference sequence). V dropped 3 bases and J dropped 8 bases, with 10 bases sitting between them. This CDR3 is CAWRWGQEKLFF. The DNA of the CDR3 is TGTGCCTGGAGGTGGGGGCAGGAAAAACTGTTTTTT. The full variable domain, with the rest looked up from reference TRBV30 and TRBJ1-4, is SQTIHQWPATLVQPVGSPLSLECTVEGTSNPNLYWYRQAAGRGLQLLFYSVGIGQISSEVPQNLSASRPQDRQFILSSKKLLLSDSGFYLCAWRWGQEKLFFGSGTQLSVL.

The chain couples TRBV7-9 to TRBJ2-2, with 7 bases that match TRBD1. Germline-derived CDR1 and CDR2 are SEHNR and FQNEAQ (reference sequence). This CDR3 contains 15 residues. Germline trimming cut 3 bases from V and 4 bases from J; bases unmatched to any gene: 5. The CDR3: CASSFDRVGTGELFF. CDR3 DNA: TGTGCCAGCAGCTTTGACAGGGTGGGCACCGGGGAGCTGTTTTTT. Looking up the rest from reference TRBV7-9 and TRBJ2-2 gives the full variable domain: DTGVSQNPRHKITKRGQNVTFRCDPISEHNRLYWYRQTLGQGPEFLTYFQNEAQLEKSRLLSDRFSAERPKGSFSTLEIQRTEQGDSAMYLCASSFDRVGTGELFFGEGSRLTVL.

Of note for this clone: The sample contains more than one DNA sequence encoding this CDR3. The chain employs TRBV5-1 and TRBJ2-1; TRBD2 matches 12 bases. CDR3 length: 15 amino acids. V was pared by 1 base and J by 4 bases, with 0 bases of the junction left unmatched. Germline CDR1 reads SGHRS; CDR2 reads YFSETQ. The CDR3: CASSLTSGGYNEQFF. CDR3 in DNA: TGCGCCAGCAGCTTGACTAGCGGGGGGTACAATGAGCAGTTCTTC.

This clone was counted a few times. The chain's CDR3 is CASSSSRDTEAFF. The CDR3 nucleotides are TGTGCCAGTAGTTCCTCCAGGGACACTGAAGCTTTCTTT. The chain combines TRBV19 with TRBJ1-1; D is perhaps TRBD1 (5 bases). The CDR3 totals 13 residues. Germline CDR1 reads LNHDA; CDR2 reads SQIVND (reference sequence). V dropped 5 bases and J dropped 3 bases, with 10 bases sitting between them.

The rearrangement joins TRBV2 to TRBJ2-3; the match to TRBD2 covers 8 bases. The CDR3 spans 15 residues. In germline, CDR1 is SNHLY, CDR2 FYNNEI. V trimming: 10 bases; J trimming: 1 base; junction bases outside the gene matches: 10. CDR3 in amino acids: CATHLDGRGTDTQYF. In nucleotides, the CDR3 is TGTGCCACGCATCTAGACGGGAGGGGCACAGATACGCAGTATTTT.

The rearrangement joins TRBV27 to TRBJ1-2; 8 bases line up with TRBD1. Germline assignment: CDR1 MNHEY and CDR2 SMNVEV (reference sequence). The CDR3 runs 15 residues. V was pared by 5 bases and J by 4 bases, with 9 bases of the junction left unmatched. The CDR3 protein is CASSPRTGLSYGYTF. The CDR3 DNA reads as TGTGCCAGCAGTCCCAGGACAGGGTTAAGCTATGGCTACACCTTC.

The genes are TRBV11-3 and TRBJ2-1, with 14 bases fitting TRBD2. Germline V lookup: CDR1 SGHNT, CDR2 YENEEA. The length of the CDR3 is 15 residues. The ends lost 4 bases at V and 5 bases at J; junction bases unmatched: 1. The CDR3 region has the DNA TGTGCCAGCAGCTCGGGACTAGCGGGGGACAATGAGCAGTTCTTC. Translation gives CASSSGLAGDNEQFF.

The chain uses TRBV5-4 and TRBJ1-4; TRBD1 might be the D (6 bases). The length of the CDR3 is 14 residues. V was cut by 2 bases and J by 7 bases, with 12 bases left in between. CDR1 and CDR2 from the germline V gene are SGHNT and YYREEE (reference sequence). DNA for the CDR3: TGTGCCAGCAGCTTCAAACAGGGTGCTGAAAAACTGTTTTTT. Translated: CASSFKQGAEKLFF.

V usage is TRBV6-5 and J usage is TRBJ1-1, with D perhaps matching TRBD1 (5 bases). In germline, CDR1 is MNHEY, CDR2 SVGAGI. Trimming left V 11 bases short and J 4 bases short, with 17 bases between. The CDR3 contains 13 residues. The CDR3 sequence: CAGGRGVPTEAFF. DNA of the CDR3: TGTGCCGGAGGGCGGGGGGTTCCCACTGAAGCTTTCTTT.

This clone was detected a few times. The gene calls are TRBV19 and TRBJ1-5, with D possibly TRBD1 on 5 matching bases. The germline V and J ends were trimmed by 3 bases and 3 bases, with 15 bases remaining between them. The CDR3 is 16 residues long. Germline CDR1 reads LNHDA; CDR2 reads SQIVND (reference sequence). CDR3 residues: CASSIWGRGYNQPQHF. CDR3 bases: TGTGCCAGTAGTATTTGGGGCCGTGGATACAATCAGCCCCAGCATTTT.

CDR3 in DNA: TGTGCCAGCGCCGCAAGACAGGGGATATCCTACGAGCAGTACGTC. The encoded protein is CASAARQGISYEQYV. The V and J genes are TRBV7-8 and TRBJ2-7; 8 positions agree with TRBD1. The length of the CDR3 is 15 residues. V dropped 8 bases and J dropped 1; count of bases not matched to a gene: 10. Looked up from germline, CDR1 is SGHVS and CDR2 is FQNEAQ.

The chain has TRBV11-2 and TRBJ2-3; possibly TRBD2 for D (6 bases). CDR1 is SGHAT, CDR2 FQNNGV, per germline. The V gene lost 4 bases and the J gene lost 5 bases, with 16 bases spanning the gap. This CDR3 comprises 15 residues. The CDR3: CASSSGGAGVDTQYF. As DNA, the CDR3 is TGTGCCAGCAGCTCCGGGGGAGCCGGGGTAGATACGCAGTATTTT. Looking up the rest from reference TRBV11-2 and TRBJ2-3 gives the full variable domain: EAGVAQSPRYKIIEKRQSVAFWCNPISGHATLYWYQQILGQGPKLLIQFQNNGVVDDSQLPKDRFSAERLKGVDSTLKIQPAKLEDSAVYLCASSSGGAGVDTQYFGPGTRLTVL.

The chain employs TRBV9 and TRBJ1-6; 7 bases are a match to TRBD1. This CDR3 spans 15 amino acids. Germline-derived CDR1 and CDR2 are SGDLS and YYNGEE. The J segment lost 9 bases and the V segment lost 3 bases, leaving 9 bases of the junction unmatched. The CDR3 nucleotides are TGTGCCAGCAGCGCGACCAGGACAGGAAGTTCACCCCTCCACTTT. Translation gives CASSATRTGSSPLHF. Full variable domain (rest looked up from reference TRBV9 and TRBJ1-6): DSGVTQTPKHLITATGQRVTLRCSPRSGDLSVYWYQQSLDQGLQFLIQYYNGEERAKGNILERFSAQQFPDLHSELNLSSLELGDSALYFCASSATRTGSSPLHFGNGTRLTVT.

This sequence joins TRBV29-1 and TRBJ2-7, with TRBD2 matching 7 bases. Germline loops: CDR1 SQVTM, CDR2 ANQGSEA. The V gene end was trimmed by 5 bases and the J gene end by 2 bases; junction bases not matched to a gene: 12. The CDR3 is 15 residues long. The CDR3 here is CSVLYWGGGTYEQYV. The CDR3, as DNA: TGCAGCGTTCTATATTGGGGGGGAGGTACCTACGAGCAGTACGTC.